This T cell receptor (beta chain) derives from a study of blood T cell repertoires in COVID-19. About the research overall: The origin of the acute and convalescent COVID-19 samples was the United States, Italy and Spain.

Libraries were prepared by immunoSEQ multiplex PCR; TCRdb keeps only in-frame clonotypes and omits some of them. There are under 90,000 clones in the sample; approximately 91% occur only once, and around 2.7% lies in the top ten. Sequenced input: peripheral blood. The clonotype was recovered from a man between 65 and 85 years old with active or convalescent COVID-19.

Here the CDR3 DNA reads TGTGCCAGCAGTTTCAGGGGTTCTGGGGCCAACGTCCTGACTTTC. This gives the protein CASSFRGSGANVLTF. The chain combines TRBV28 with TRBJ2-6; D is possibly TRBD1 (6 bases). CDR1 is MDHEN and CDR2 is SYDVKM in the germline V gene. V lost 3 bases to trimming and J lost 1 base, with 7 bases between them. The CDR3 contains 15 residues. The variable domain in full, completed from reference TRBV28 and TRBJ2-6, reads DVKVTQSSRYLVKRTGEKVFLECVQDMDHENMFWYRQDPGLGLRLIYFSYDVKMKEKGDIPEGYSVSREKKERFSLILESASTNQTSMYLCASSFRGSGANVLTFGAGSRLTVL.